The 27 T cell receptor beta chains reported below all come from one sample, sequenced in a study of CD8 T cells in Susac syndrome. RNA in amounts of roughly 0.45 to 1 ug was reverse transcribed with random hexamers. MiXCR, applied by TCRdb to the immunoSEQ multiplex PCR reads, yields one record per CDR3 protein. The sample yields 110,000 to 150,000 distinct CDR3 sequences, approximately 94% seen once. Sequencing was done on a sample of CD4+ T cells from PBMCs. The receptors shown here come from a human donor with Susac syndrome.

The chain couples TRBV25-1 to TRBJ2-7; no clear D gene. Trimming cost V 4 bases and J 2 bases, with 9 bases left between them. The CDR3 has 13 amino acids. Germline CDR1 and CDR2: MGHDK and SYGVNS. CDR3 DNA sequence: TGTGCCAGCAGTGGAGAGGCGGCCTACGAGCAGTACTTC. This gives the protein CASSGEAAYEQYF.

The chain uses TRBV20-1 and TRBJ2-5, with 7 bases fitting TRBD2. Trimming cost V 3 bases and J 0 bases; bases outside gene matches: 10. Germline lookup yields CDR1 DFQATT and CDR2 SNEGSKA (reference sequence). The CDR3 runs to 16 residues. This chain's CDR3 is CSASQRDGWYQETQYF. In DNA form, the CDR3 reads TGCAGTGCTAGCCAGCGGGACGGATGGTACCAAGAGACCCAGTACTTC.

The V and J genes are TRBV29-1 and TRBJ1-5; possibly TRBD1 for D (5 bases). Trimming took 6 bases from V and 4 from J, leaving 13 bases between them. Germline V gene lookup returns CDR1 SQVTM and CDR2 ANQGSEA. The CDR3 covers 13 residues. The CDR3 DNA reads TGCAGCGTCGTGACAGCTCTTAATCAGCCCCAGCATTTT. Amino acid sequence: CSVVTALNQPQHF.

The chain links TRBV20-1 to TRBJ2-1, with 10 bases matching TRBD2. CDR3 length equals 14 residues. The V gene's germline CDR1 is DFQATT and CDR2 SNEGSKA (reference sequence). J was trimmed by 4 bases and V by 7 bases; bases with no gene match: 7. CDR3 protein: CSVLLAGRYNEQFF. CDR3 in DNA: TGCAGTGTCCTACTAGCGGGAAGGTACAATGAGCAGTTCTTC.

V is TRBV24-1 and J is TRBJ2-1, with D maybe TRBD2 (5 bases). Germline loops: CDR1 KGHDR, CDR2 SFDVKD. The CDR3 covers 13 residues. The germline V and J ends were trimmed by 7 bases and 9 bases, with 15 bases remaining between them. As DNA, the CDR3 is TGTGCCACCAGGAGCGGCGGCCTGAGTGAGCAGTTCTTC. Protein product: CATRSGGLSEQFF.

The rearrangement uses TRBV3-1 and TRBJ2-5; 9 nucleotides align to TRBD2. From germline, CDR1 is LGHDT and CDR2 YNNKEL (reference sequence). Trimming removed 4 bases from V and 5 bases from J; junction bases left unmatched: 8. This CDR3 comprises 15 residues. The CDR3 DNA is TGTGCCAGCAGCCCTCTTGCGGGGGGGCAGGAGACCCAGTACTTC. Its protein product is CASSPLAGGQETQYF.

This chain uses TRBV28 with TRBJ2-3; 12 bases are a match to TRBD2. Germline V gene data show CDR1 as MDHEN and CDR2 as SYDVKM. This CDR3 contains 20 residues. V was pared by 5 bases and J by 1 base, with 16 bases of the junction left unmatched. For the CDR3, the DNA is TGTGCCAGCAGTCCATGGACTAGCGGGGCCGGTAGTTTCGGCACAGATACGCAGTATTTT. It yields the protein CASSPWTSGAGSFGTDTQYF. The entire variable domain, with the rest obtained from reference TRBV28 and TRBJ2-3, is as follows: DVKVTQSSRYLVKRTGEKVFLECVQDMDHENMFWYRQDPGLGLRLIYFSYDVKMKEKGDIPEGYSVSREKKERFSLILESASTNQTSMYLCASSPWTSGAGSFGTDTQYFGPGTRLTVL.

V gene TRBV20-1 combines with J gene TRBJ1-1, with D unresolved. From germline, CDR1 is DFQATT and CDR2 SNEGSKA (reference sequence). This CDR3 has 12 amino acids. The germline V and J ends were trimmed by 6 bases and 1 base, with 9 bases remaining between them. This chain's CDR3 is CSALPRNTEAFF. Here the CDR3 DNA reads TGCAGTGCCCTGCCCCGGAACACTGAAGCTTTCTTT.

The chain combines TRBV12-3 or TRBV12-4 with TRBJ2-2; no reliable D call. Trimming pared 6 bases from V and 6 bases from J, leaving 5 bases between. This CDR3 is 11 amino acids long. The DNA for the CDR3 is TGTGCCAGCAGCCCCCCCGGGGAGCTGTTTTTT. Amino acid sequence: CASSPPGELFF.

The chain links TRBV18 to TRBJ2-2; D remains ambiguous. The V gene's germline CDR1 is KGHSH and CDR2 LQKENI. Trimming removed 0 bases from V and 4 bases from J, with 6 bases in between. The CDR3 extends over 14 amino acids. In DNA, the CDR3 is TGTGCCAGCTCACCACCGGCAGGCACCGGGGAGCTGTTTTTT. This codes for CASSPPAGTGELFF. Variable domain in full (rest from reference TRBV18 and TRBJ2-2): NAGVMQNPRHLVRRRGQEARLRCSPMKGHSHVYWYRQLPEEGLKFMVYLQKENIIDESGMPKERFSAEFPKEGPSILRIQQVVRGDSAAYFCASSPPAGTGELFFGEGSRLTVL.

This clonotype showed up just once. The rearrangement uses TRBV18 and TRBJ1-2; the match to TRBD1 covers 12 bases. The CDR3 consists of 15 residues. V gave up 3 bases and J gave up 4 bases; unmatched junction bases: 3. Germline CDR1 KGHSH, CDR2 LQKENI. The chain's CDR3 is CASSPGQGAFYGYTF. The CDR3 nucleotides read TGTGCCAGCTCACCGGGACAGGGGGCCTTCTATGGCTACACCTTC.

The gene calls are TRBV23-1 and TRBJ1-2; D unclear. TRBV23-1 is classed as an ORF, of uncertain function. This CDR3 has 14 residues. V was trimmed by 2 bases and J by 2 bases, leaving 9 bases between them. This chain's CDR3 is CASSQQSRNYGYTF. The CDR3 DNA reads as TGCGCCAGCAGTCAACAAAGCAGAAACTATGGCTACACCTTC.

This clonotype was seen only once. The V gene is TRBV4-1, the J gene TRBJ2-1; D possibly uses TRBD1 or TRBD2 (6 bases each). CDR1 is MGHRA, CDR2 YSYEKL, per germline. The CDR3 is 16 amino acids. Trimming cost V 4 bases and J 2 bases, with 15 bases left between them. The CDR3 DNA follows: TGCGCCAGCAGCCCAGATAGGGGGGTAACCTACAATGAGCAGTTCTTC. Its protein product is CASSPDRGVTYNEQFF.

V gene TRBV18 combines with J gene TRBJ2-7; D might be TRBD1 (5 bases). Germline V CDR1 and CDR2: KGHSH, LQKENI. The CDR3 extends over 15 amino acids. Trimming pared 2 bases from V and 2 bases from J, leaving 13 bases between. CDR3 residues: CASSPVQGITYEQYF. The CDR3, as DNA: TGTGCCAGCTCACCAGTGCAGGGCATCACCTACGAGCAGTACTTC.

The chain carries TRBV12-3 or TRBV12-4 and TRBJ1-1, with a possible D match to TRBD1 (5 bases). The CDR3 spans 11 residues. V was trimmed by 5 bases and J by 11 bases, leaving 12 bases between them. The chain's CDR3 is CASSTTRVAFF. The CDR3 DNA reads as TGTGCCAGCAGTACTACCAGGGTCGCTTTCTTT.

The rearrangement joins TRBV3-1 to TRBJ1-3; 8 bases are shared with TRBD1. The CDR3 runs to 16 residues. Unmatched junction bases numbered 8, after V lost 3 bases and J lost 4 bases. Germline CDR1 and CDR2: LGHDT and YNNKEL (reference sequence). CDR3 in DNA: TGTGCCAGCAGCCATAATCAGGGGGCTTCAGGAAACACCATATATTTT. It encodes CASSHNQGASGNTIYF.

This chain uses TRBV21-1 with TRBJ2-7; whether TRBD1, the table's D call, matches the DNA was not checked. TRBV21-1 is a documented pseudogene. There are 19 residues in the CDR3. DNA of the CDR3: TGTGCCAGCAGCAAAGCCGTGGACAGGGGCCACCTCCCGTCCTACGAGCAGTACTTC. It yields the protein CASSKAVDRGHLPSYEQYF.

The V and J genes are TRBV9 and TRBJ1-2, with D possibly TRBD1 on 6 matching bases. The CDR3 is 15 amino acids. CDR1 and CDR2 (germline): SGDLS, YYNGEE. The ends were cut back, 4 bases at V and 1 base at J, with 14 bases in the middle. The CDR3 DNA reads as TGTGCCAGCAGCCCGCGGGACACTAATAACTATGGCTACACCTTC. It codes for CASSPRDTNNYGYTF. Full variable domain (remainder filled in from reference TRBV9 and TRBJ1-2): DSGVTQTPKHLITATGQRVTLRCSPRSGDLSVYWYQQSLDQGLQFLIQYYNGEERAKGNILERFSAQQFPDLHSELNLSSLELGDSALYFCASSPRDTNNYGYTFGSGTRLTVV.

The chain recombines TRBV11-2 with TRBJ2-3; no clear D gene. The germline V gene encodes CDR1 SGHAT and CDR2 FQNNGV. Between the trimmed V and J ends, which lost 7 bases and 2 bases, there was a span of 16 bases. The CDR3 runs 15 residues. CDR3 sequence (DNA): TGTGCCAGCACCCTTATGGGGTCTGCCACAGATACGCAGTATTTT. Translated: CASTLMGSATDTQYF.

The CDR3 protein is CSGEGQGTEQFF. The DNA for the CDR3 is TGCAGCGGTGAGGGACAGGGGACTGAGCAGTTCTTC. The chain recombines TRBV29-1 with TRBJ2-1; 10 bases map to TRBD1. After removal of 7 bases from V and 9 bases from J, the junction contained 6 bases not matched to a gene. From germline, CDR1 is SQVTM and CDR2 ANQGSEA. This CDR3 spans 12 amino acids.

This sequence joins TRBV4-1 and TRBJ2-2; 8 bases align to TRBD1. The germline V gene has CDR1 MGHRA and CDR2 YSYEKL. V shed 4 bases, J shed 5 bases, and the junction held 6 bases outside the gene matches. This CDR3 is built from 15 residues. The CDR3 loop reads CASSRDRLLTGELFF. In DNA, the CDR3 is TGCGCCAGCAGCCGGGACAGGCTTTTAACCGGGGAGCTGTTTTTT.

The rearrangement joins TRBV6-1 to TRBJ2-7; 9 bases line up with TRBD2. This CDR3 comprises 16 residues. Germline CDR1 is MNHNS and CDR2 is SASEGT. Trimming cost V 6 bases and J 6 bases; bases outside gene matches: 15. The CDR3 DNA follows: TGTGCCAGCAGCCCCCTCGGCGGGCTAGCGGGGTTCGAGCAGTACTTC. This sequence encodes CASSPLGGLAGFEQYF.

J is TRBJ1-4 and V is TRBV20-1, with D maybe TRBD1 (5 bases). V was pared by 3 bases and J by 4 bases, with 15 bases between. CDR1 DFQATT and CDR2 SNEGSKA come from the germline V gene (reference sequence). This CDR3 spans 15 amino acids. CDR3 coding DNA: TGCAGTGCTAGTACGGGGCGGAGGAGTAATGAAAAACTGTTTTTT. It encodes CSASTGRRSNEKLFF.

V gene TRBV14 combines with J gene TRBJ2-3, with 13 bases matching TRBD2. Germline lookup yields CDR1 SGHDN and CDR2 FVKESK. With 3 bases clipped from V and 1 base from J, the junction kept 10 bases outside the gene matches. The CDR3 runs to 19 residues. DNA of the CDR3: TGTGCCAGCAGCCAGGGACTAGCGGGACCCTCTTGGGGCACAGATACGCAGTATTTT. It translates to CASSQGLAGPSWGTDTQYF. Complete variable domain (other parts from reference TRBV14 and TRBJ2-3): EAGVTQFPSHSVIEKGQTVTLRCDPISGHDNLYWYRRVMGKEIKFLLHFVKESKQDESGMPNNRFLAERTGGTYSTLKVQPAELEDSGVYFCASSQGLAGPSWGTDTQYFGPGTRLTVL.

This chain joins TRBV20-1 and TRBJ2-7; a possible D gene is TRBD2 (5 bases). The V and J ends lost 0 bases and 9 bases respectively, with 15 bases between them. This CDR3 is 13 amino acids long. Looked up from germline, CDR1 is DFQATT and CDR2 is SNEGSKA (reference sequence). The CDR3 reads CSARDGATRGQYF. The CDR3 nucleotides read TGCAGTGCTAGAGATGGAGCCACCCGGGGGCAGTACTTC.

This clonotype was counted a single time. This chain links TRBV9 with TRBJ2-1; D is possibly TRBD2 (5 bases). The CDR3 is made up of 15 amino acids. Germline values: CDR1 SGDLS, CDR2 YYNGEE. V dropped 0 bases and J dropped 3 bases, with 10 bases sitting between them. The CDR3 reads CASSVATRGYNEQFF. The CDR3 DNA reads TGTGCCAGCAGCGTAGCCACTAGAGGCTACAATGAGCAGTTCTTC.

The chain uses TRBV4-2 and TRBJ2-3; D ambiguous. CDR1 LGHNA and CDR2 YNFKEQ come from the germline V gene. The V end lost 1 base, the J end lost 6 bases, and 8 bases lay between the germline ends. The CDR3 is 13 amino acids. The CDR3 here is CASSQAPIDTQYF. The CDR3 coding sequence is TGTGCCAGCAGCCAAGCCCCGATCGATACGCAGTATTTT.